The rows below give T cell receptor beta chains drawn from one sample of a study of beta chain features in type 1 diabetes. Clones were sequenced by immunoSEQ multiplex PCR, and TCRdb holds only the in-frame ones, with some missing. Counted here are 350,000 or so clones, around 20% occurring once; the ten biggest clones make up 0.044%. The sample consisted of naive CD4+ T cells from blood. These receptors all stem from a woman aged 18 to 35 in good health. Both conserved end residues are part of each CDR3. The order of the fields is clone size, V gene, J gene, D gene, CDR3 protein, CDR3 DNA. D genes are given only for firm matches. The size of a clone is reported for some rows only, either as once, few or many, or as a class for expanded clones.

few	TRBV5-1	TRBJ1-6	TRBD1	CASSPGQDLLPLHF	TGCGCCAGCAGCCCCGGACAGGACCTGTTGCCCCTCCACTTT
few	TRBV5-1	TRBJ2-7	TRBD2	CASSATSGRARGYEQYF	TGCGCCAGCAGCGCGACTAGCGGGAGGGCCCGTGGCTACGAGCAGTACTTC
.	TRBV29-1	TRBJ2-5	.	CSVGQAGTQETQYF	TGCAGCGTGGGGCAAGCGGGCACACAAGAGACCCAGTACTTC
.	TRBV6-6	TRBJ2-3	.	CASRLGARTDTQYF	TGTGCCAGCAGACTCGGTGCTCGCACAGATACGCAGTATTTT
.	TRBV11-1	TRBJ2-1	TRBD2	CASTRGGHSGNEQFF	TGTGCCAGCACCCGGGGGGGGCATTCAGGGAATGAGCAGTTCTTC
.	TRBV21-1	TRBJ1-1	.	CASSKAKVEDTEAFF	TGTGCCAGCAGCAAAGCAAAGGTGGAGGACACTGAAGCTTTCTTT
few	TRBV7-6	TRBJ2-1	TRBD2	CASSKRLAGAYNEQFF	TGTGCCAGCAGCAAAAGACTAGCGGGAGCCTACAATGAGCAGTTCTTC
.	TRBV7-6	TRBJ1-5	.	CASSSGISNQPQHF	TGTGCCAGCAGCTCAGGGATTAGCAATCAGCCCCAGCATTTT
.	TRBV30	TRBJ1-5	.	CAWSVGASSNQPQHF	TGTGCCTGGAGTGTGGGGGCGTCTAGCAATCAGCCCCAGCATTTT
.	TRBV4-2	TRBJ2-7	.	CASSQGRAYYEQYF	TGTGCCAGCAGCCAAGGCAGGGCCTACTACGAGCAGTACTTC
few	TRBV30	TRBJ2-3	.	CAWSNGGDTQYF	TGTGCCTGGAGTAACGGGGGAGATACGCAGTATTTT
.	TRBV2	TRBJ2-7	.	CASSEARSTELYEQYF	TGTGCCAGCAGTGAAGCGCGGTCCACGGAGCTCTACGAGCAGTACTTC
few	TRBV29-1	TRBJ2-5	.	CSFDSVMETQYF	TGCAGCTTTGATTCCGTAATGGAGACCCAGTACTTC
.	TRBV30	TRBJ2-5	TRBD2	CAWCPGLAVETQYF	TGTGCCTGGTGTCCGGGACTAGCGGTCGAGACCCAGTACTTC
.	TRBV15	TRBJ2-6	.	CATSRQGIANVLTF	TGTGCCACCAGCAGACAGGGGATAGCCAACGTCCTGACTTTC
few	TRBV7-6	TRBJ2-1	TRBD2	CASSSPWRREGFRNEQFF	TGTGCCAGCAGCTCCCCCTGGAGGCGGGAGGGGTTTAGGAATGAGCAGTTCTTC
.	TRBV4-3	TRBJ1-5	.	CASSQYSNQPQHF	TGCGCCAGCAGCCAGTATAGCAATCAGCCCCAGCATTTT
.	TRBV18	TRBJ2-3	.	CASSPQRQGIDTQYF	TGTGCCAGCTCACCACAAAGGCAGGGTATAGATACGCAGTATTTT
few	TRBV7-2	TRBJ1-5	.	CASSLLEEPQHF	TGTGCCAGCAGCTTACTCGAGGAGCCCCAGCATTTT
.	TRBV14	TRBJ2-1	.	CASSQDNVDRWDYEQFF	TGTGCCAGCAGCCAAGATAATGTGGACAGGTGGGACTATGAGCAGTTCTTC
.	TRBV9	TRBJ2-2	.	CASSVGAVTGELFF	TGTGCCAGCAGCGTAGGAGCCGTCACCGGGGAGCTGTTTTTT
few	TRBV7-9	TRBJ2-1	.	CASSLWVEGEQFF	TGTGCCAGCAGCTTATGGGTGGAGGGTGAGCAGTTCTTC